Below, one T cell receptor (beta chain) is given with its context. The antigen this receptor binds is unknown. No base quality information exists; no much larger clone differs at one position. The twin pairs came from the European Cystic Fibrosis Twin and Sibling Study Cohort, a cohort that recruited patients from 170 or so CF clinics across 14 European countries. Zygosity and CFTR genotype were verified in-house, with zygosity tested by multiplex PCR of nine short tandem repeat loci. Peripheral blood was sampled from each twin, with clinical parameters recorded on the day of blood sampling. Genomic DNA was isolated from peripheral blood cells with phenol/chloroform and kept in TE buffer at 4 degrees C. Relative to germline, V is 4 bases shorter and J is 5 bases shorter, with 34 bases between their ends. The CDR3 runs 20 amino acids, cysteine and phenylalanine included. The CDR3 DNA has 60 bases and is translated from base 1. Via the germline V gene, CDR1 is SGHRS and CDR2 YFSETQ.

This record belongs to a study of monozygotic twins with cystic fibrosis listed by TCRdb under 2021. For the wider study: Barcoded libraries were made from 3 to 3.5 micrograms of fragmented DNA using roughly 16 PCR cycles. On the day of blood sampling, twins were ranked among under 1,100 cohort participants for weight-for-height and for FEVPerc (FEV1 disease centile). Data for three of the twin pairs had previously been reported in another context. The study compared TCR beta repertoires within and between 16 monozygotic twin pairs with cystic fibrosis to assess genetic influence on V and J gene usage. Made up mostly of children and adolescents, the cohort included ten female and six male twin pairs ranging in age from about 2.0 to 36.4 years, with a median of about 9 years. Beyond this particular receptor, the publication reports: Sharing of nucleotide-identical clonotypes was significantly greater within monozygotic CF twin pairs than between unrelated CF individuals (P = 0.000026, Mann-Whitney). V gene usage was most similar to the co-twin in 13 of 16 pairs, and J usage was most similar to the co-twin in 8 of 16 pairs, which suggests genetic constraints. Simpson clonality tended to be low (median approximately 0.01), which suggests a naive-dominated repertoire, although clonality was higher in the most severely affected patients. The cohort was small, and no association was found between shared CDR3 numbers and age, concordance or disease severity.

Following the manufacturer's instructions, the researchers used the immunoSEQ immune profiling system to amplify TCR beta CDR3 regions via multiplex PCR. An Illumina NextSeq system was used for sequencing. Concerning the study's data processing: Sequence data were processed on the immunoSEQ Analyzer platform, and clonality was computed as the square root of Simpson's index of productive rearrangements. Similarity in V and J usage was quantified by Jensen-Shannon distance, and CDR3 generation probabilities were calculated with OLGA. The immuneACCESS database (August 2020) and VDJdb (December 2020) were searched for shared CDR3 sequences. TCRdb took over this immuneACCESS table, retaining in-frame rearrangements with V and J assigned. Such tables are incomplete; in checked studies, under half of the missing clones stem from an unresolved V gene, and the remainder is unexplained. D and trimming were read from the DNA, whereas the V and J calls and clone size are those reported in that table. For this sample there are approximately 21,000 clones; 80% to 90% appear just once. The ten most abundant clones make up approximately 1.3% of the sample.

The chain joins TRBV5-1 to TRBJ2-7; the D element might be TRBD1 or TRBD2, as each aligns at 5 bases. Sequences were obtained from blood. The clonotype was recovered from a woman in her 30s with cystic fibrosis. The sequence in DNA is TGCGCCAGCAGCCCCTGGGGCACTCGATCGGCCCCCGGAGGCTTCAACGAGCAGTACTTC. It encodes CASSPWGTRSAPGGFNEQYF.